One sample yielded the 13 T cell receptor beta chains listed below, sequenced in a study of CD8 T cells in ankylosing spondylitis. TCRdb analysed the 5' RACE reads with MiXCR anew, one entry per CDR3 protein. The table has 250,000 or so distinct CDR3 sequences, 15% to 20% seen once. Sequencing used blood, either unsorted or a sorted T cell fraction (not recorded which). The receptors come from a male donor with ankylosing spondylitis or in good health (not recorded which).

This clonotype showed up many times. The rearrangement joins TRBV10-3 to TRBJ2-7; possible D gene TRBD1, 7 bases. CDR3 length: 14 residues. The V and J ends lost 9 bases and 0 bases respectively, with 15 bases between them. CDR1 is ENHRY, CDR2 SYGVKD, per germline. The DNA of the CDR3 is TGTGCCATAACCAGGGGGGACAACTCCTACGAGCAGTACTTC. Translation gives CAITRGDNSYEQYF.

V usage is TRBV6-5 and J usage is TRBJ2-7; TRBD2 matches at 15 bases. J gave up 6 bases and V 10 bases, and 7 bases lay outside the gene matches. This CDR3 has 14 residues. The germline gives CDR1 MNHEY, CDR2 SVGAGI. This CDR3 reads CATIRGLAGGEQYF. The DNA of the CDR3 is TGTGCCACGATCCGGGGACTAGCGGGAGGCGAGCAGTACTTC.

This chain joins TRBV4-1 and TRBJ1-2; 8 nucleotides agree with TRBD1. The CDR3 loop spans 15 amino acids. With 1 base clipped from V and 3 bases from J, the junction kept 4 bases outside the gene matches. Per the germline V gene, CDR1 is MGHRA and CDR2 is YSYEKL. CDR3 nucleotide sequence: TGCGCCAGCAGCCAAGGACAGGGGTTCGACTATGGCTACACCTTC. This encodes CASSQGQGFDYGYTF.

In its sample, this clonotype was seen a few times. Here the CDR3 DNA reads TGCGCCAGCAGGCGACTTCCATCCCAGGGGGCCCACGAGCAGTACTTC. This encodes CASRRLPSQGAHEQYF. The chain uses TRBV4-1 and TRBJ2-7, with 8 bases fitting TRBD1. With V trimmed by 6 bases and J by 5 bases, 15 bases remained unmatched. The germline V gene encodes CDR1 MGHRA and CDR2 YSYEKL. CDR3 length: 16 amino acids.

This clonotype has at least ten counts. The genes are TRBV20-1 and TRBJ2-7, with D possibly called TRBD1 or TRBD2 (5 bases each). Germline loops: CDR1 DFQATT, CDR2 SNEGSKA (reference sequence). This CDR3 has 15 amino acids. The V gene lost 1 base and the J gene lost 2 bases, with 15 bases spanning the gap. The CDR3 loop is CSARVPRDGAYEQYF. The CDR3, as DNA: TGCAGTGCTAGAGTTCCCCGGGACGGGGCCTACGAGCAGTACTTC.

The V call is TRBV2, the J call TRBJ2-7; D is ambiguous. The V end lost 3 bases, the J end lost 2 bases, and 14 bases lay between the germline ends. From germline, CDR1 is SNHLY and CDR2 FYNNEI. This CDR3 is built from 15 residues. CDR3 coding DNA: TGTGCCAGCAGTGAGGGTCCAGGATCAACCTACGAGCAGTACTTC. This codes for CASSEGPGSTYEQYF.

There are a few counts of this clonotype. This chain joins TRBV29-1 and TRBJ2-3, with unresolved D. Trimming pared 0 bases from V and 7 bases from J, leaving 8 bases between. Germline V lookup: CDR1 SQVTM, CDR2 ANQGSEA. The CDR3 is 12 residues long. CDR3 sequence: CSVEDLGNTQYF. The CDR3, as DNA: TGCAGCGTTGAAGATCTGGGGAATACGCAGTATTTT.

The chain combines TRBV25-1 with TRBJ2-7; 8 positions match TRBD2. The trim removed 7 bases at V and 3 bases at J, leaving 14 bases unmatched. The CDR3 sequence is 16 residues long. Looked up from germline, CDR1 is MGHDK and CDR2 is SYGVNS. DNA for the CDR3: TGTGCCAGCAACCGAAGAGGTAGCGGGGAGATCTACGAGCAGTACTTC. Translation gives CASNRRGSGEIYEQYF.

In its sample, this clonotype was seen many times. The V and J genes are TRBV7-9 and TRBJ2-5, with 7 bases aligning to TRBD1. The CDR3 is made up of 16 amino acids. The V gene end was trimmed by 6 bases and the J gene end by 6 bases; junction bases not matched to a gene: 16. Germline V lookup: CDR1 SEHNR, CDR2 FQNEAQ (reference sequence). This chain's CDR3 is CASSSTGIGVPKTQYF. The DNA of the CDR3 is TGTGCCAGCAGTTCGACAGGGATCGGCGTACCAAAGACCCAGTACTTC.

This clonotype has more than one count but fewer than ten. The V and J genes are TRBV4-2 and TRBJ1-1; D gene unclear. There are 15 residues in the CDR3. Trimming removed 0 bases from V and 3 bases from J, with 11 bases in between. Germline values: CDR1 LGHNA, CDR2 YNFKEQ. The CDR3 nucleotides are TGTGCCAGCAGCCAAGAAGAAGGGTTTGACACTGAAGCTTTCTTT. Protein: CASSQEEGFDTEAFF.

This clonotype was recorded a few times. The rearrangement joins TRBV7-2 to TRBJ2-3; the D is unclear. The CDR3 totals 14 residues. The V gene's germline CDR1 is SGHTA and CDR2 FQGNSA. Trimming removed 0 bases from V and 2 bases from J, with 6 bases in between. DNA of the CDR3: TGTGCCAGCAGCTTAGCCGGAAACACAGATACGCAGTATTTT. This translates into CASSLAGNTDTQYF.

The chain combines TRBV5-1 with TRBJ2-1, with D perhaps TRBD2 (5 bases). The V gene's germline CDR1 is SGHRS and CDR2 YFSETQ. The V end was cut by 0 bases, the J end by 0 bases, with 7 bases between. The CDR3 has 15 residues. The CDR3 loop is CASSLDRDSYNEQFF. The CDR3, as DNA: TGCGCCAGCAGCTTGGATCGGGACTCCTACAATGAGCAGTTCTTC.

The genes are TRBV4-2 and TRBJ2-5; no firm D call. Trimming removed 0 bases from V and 5 bases from J, with 16 bases in between. Germline V lookup: CDR1 LGHNA, CDR2 YNFKEQ. CDR3 length: 16 residues. The CDR3: CASSQEWPNTGETQYF. The CDR3 DNA reads TGTGCCAGCAGCCAAGAATGGCCAAACACCGGCGAGACCCAGTACTTC.